Following are 15 T cell receptor beta chains from one sample sequenced in a study of blood T cell repertoires in COVID-19. TCRdb's copy holds only in-frame clones and misses some; the assay was immunoSEQ multiplex PCR. This table has hundreds of thousands of clones, 70% to 80% appearing once. The source material was peripheral blood. Every receptor here comes from a woman older than 75 with acute or convalescent COVID-19.

CDR3 DNA sequence: TGTGCCAGTAGTTTCCAGGGGGCCCGTGGAAACACCATATATTTT. Protein product: CASSFQGARGNTIYF. The chain uses TRBV19 and TRBJ1-3, with 8 bases that match TRBD1. The CDR3 is 15 residues long. CDR1 and CDR2 from the germline V gene are LNHDA and SQIVND (reference sequence). Trimming removed 5 bases from V and 3 bases from J; junction bases left unmatched: 6.

CDR3 DNA sequence: TGTGCCACCAGCAGAGTTGCGGGAACTAACTATGGCTACACCTTC. Residues: CATSRVAGTNYGYTF. The V and J genes are TRBV15 and TRBJ1-2; D not certain. Germline lookup yields CDR1 LNHNV and CDR2 YYDKDF (reference sequence). The CDR3 length is 15 residues. V lost 1 base and J 0 bases, leaving 9 bases between the germline ends.

The CDR3 here is CATSRVGGLANYGYTF. CDR3 bases: TGTGCCACCAGCAGAGTCGGGGGTCTGGCTAACTATGGCTACACCTTC. The chain recombines TRBV15 with TRBJ1-2; D is perhaps TRBD1 (5 bases). Trimming left V 1 base short and J 0 bases short, with 12 bases between. The CDR3 covers 16 residues. Looked up from germline, CDR1 is LNHNV and CDR2 is YYDKDF (reference sequence).

The CDR3: CASRPTQGAGNTIYF. Here the CDR3 DNA reads TGTGCCAGCAGGCCAACACAGGGGGCTGGAAACACCATATATTTT. The rearrangement uses TRBV6-6 and TRBJ1-3, with 8 positions matching TRBD1. V was clipped by 6 bases and J by 2 bases; unmatched bases: 6. CDR3 length: 15 amino acids. CDR1 and CDR2 (germline): MNHNY, SVGAGI (reference sequence).

The chain couples TRBV2 to TRBJ2-2; 7 bases align to TRBD1. Germline CDR1 and CDR2: SNHLY and FYNNEI. Trimming cost V 6 bases and J 0 bases; bases outside gene matches: 1. This CDR3 is built from 14 residues. This CDR3 is CASRGTANTGELFF. CDR3 nucleotide sequence: TGTGCCAGCAGGGGGACAGCGAACACCGGGGAGCTGTTTTTT.

This CDR3 reads CASSTGQTYNEQFF. CDR3 nucleotides: TGTGCCAGTAGTACTGGACAGACCTACAATGAGCAGTTCTTC. V usage is TRBV19 and J usage is TRBJ2-1; TRBD1 is a possible D gene (6 bases). Germline V gene sequence: CDR1 LNHDA, CDR2 SQIVND (reference sequence). The CDR3 has 14 residues. V lost 4 bases and J 2 bases, leaving 9 bases between the germline ends.

The chain employs TRBV9 and TRBJ2-1; D uncertain. V lost 5 bases to trimming and J lost 0 bases, with 9 bases between them. This CDR3 comprises 14 residues. Looked up from germline, CDR1 is SGDLS and CDR2 is YYNGEE. This CDR3 is CASSAPGSYNEQFF. CDR3 bases: TGTGCCAGCAGTGCCCCGGGCTCCTACAATGAGCAGTTCTTC.

The chain links TRBV5-6 to TRBJ1-2; D unresolved. This CDR3 region has 13 residues. V was pared by 3 bases and J by 8 bases, with 14 bases between. The V gene's germline CDR1 is SGHDT and CDR2 YYEEEE. The CDR3 region has the DNA TGTGCCAGCAGCTCTGGGCCCTGGGAGGGCTACACCTTC. Its translation: CASSSGPWEGYTF.

In its sample, this clone was seen a few times. The CDR3 here is CASTPSPPGGAFF. CDR3 nucleotide sequence: TGTGCCAGCACCCCGAGTCCCCCGGGAGGGGCTTTCTTT. The chain carries TRBV7-2 and TRBJ1-1; the D is unclear. Germline V gives CDR1 SGHTA, CDR2 FQGNSA. Trimming left V 7 bases short and J 11 bases short, with 20 bases between. The CDR3 sequence is 13 residues long.

The chain uses TRBV6-5 and TRBJ2-7; TRBD1 aligns across 7 bases. The V gene's germline CDR1 is MNHEY and CDR2 SVGAGI. The V and J ends lost 5 bases and 3 bases, in that order; junction bases with no gene match: 4. The CDR3 runs to 13 residues. As DNA, the CDR3 is TGTGCCAGCAGTAGACAGGGAATCTACGAGCAGTACTTC. Translated: CASSRQGIYEQYF.

The V call is TRBV5-6, the J call TRBJ1-2; 8 bases line up with TRBD1. Unmatched junction bases numbered 6, after V lost 3 bases and J lost 8 bases. The germline V gene has CDR1 SGHDT and CDR2 YYEEEE. The length of the CDR3 is 13 residues. CDR3 protein: CASSSPTGAGYTF. The CDR3 DNA sequence: TGTGCCAGCAGCTCACCGACAGGGGCCGGCTACACCTTC.

The chain employs TRBV6-5 and TRBJ1-5; D not certain. Trimming removed 6 bases at V and 3 bases at J, with 12 bases between. CDR1 MNHEY and CDR2 SVGAGI come from the germline V gene. The CDR3 is 14 amino acids. CDR3: CASSPTADNQPQHF. The CDR3 coding sequence is TGTGCCAGCAGCCCAACAGCGGACAATCAGCCCCAGCATTTT.

This chain joins TRBV12-2 and TRBJ2-5; the DNA was not used to check the table's D call, TRBD1. TRBV12-2 is labeled a pseudogene. The CDR3 is 19 residues long. The CDR3 loop is CASRYDGYSPGQGQETQYF. DNA for the CDR3: TGTGCAAGTCGCTACGACGGCTACTCGCCGGGACAGGGGCAAGAGACCCAGTACTTC.

The chain carries TRBV3-1 (or the pseudogene TRBV3-2) and TRBJ1-1, with D perhaps TRBD1 (5 bases). Germline CDR1 LGHDT, CDR2 YNNKEL (reference sequence). The CDR3 sequence is 14 residues long. The V end lost 6 bases, the J end lost 2 bases, and 13 bases lay between the germline ends. The CDR3 here is CASRLRDANTEAFF. In DNA, the CDR3 is TGTGCCAGCAGACTCAGGGATGCCAACACTGAAGCTTTCTTT.

This clone was detected once. The V and J genes are TRBV9 and TRBJ1-2; TRBD1 is a possible D gene (5 bases). Germline values: CDR1 SGDLS, CDR2 YYNGEE. The CDR3 totals 15 residues. V was shortened by 2 bases and J by 4 bases, with 15 bases between the two germline ends. The CDR3 reads CASSVDTGPSYGYTF. The DNA for the CDR3 is TGTGCCAGCAGCGTGGACACAGGACCGTCCTATGGCTACACCTTC. Using reference TRBV9 and TRBJ1-2 for the parts outside the CDR3, the full variable domain is DSGVTQTPKHLITATGQRVTLRCSPRSGDLSVYWYQQSLDQGLQFLIQYYNGEERAKGNILERFSAQQFPDLHSELNLSSLELGDSALYFCASSVDTGPSYGYTFGSGTRLTVV.